These T cell receptor beta chains were read from a single sample in a study of glioma-infiltrating T cells. TCRdb redid the calling of the multiplex PCR reads with MiXCR, one entry per CDR3 protein. This sample has around 390,000 distinct CDR3 sequences; roughly two fifths occur once, and the top ten carry around 13%. The source material was glioma tissue, nonneoplastic brain tissue, or PBMCs (not recorded which). The receptors come from a human donor with low-grade glioma or glioblastoma, undergoing nonglioma brain surgery, or in good health (not recorded which). The CDR3 runs from the conserved cysteine through the conserved F or W. Fields, in order: D gene, clone size, V gene, J gene, CDR3 DNA, CDR3 protein. A D gene is named only where the DNA matches it firmly. Expanded clones are given a class, and other clones once, few, many or no size at all.

d_gene: TRBD2; abundance: .; v_gene: TRBV19; j_gene: TRBJ2-1; CDR3nt: TGTGCCAGTAGTATCCAGCGGGGTCCCCATGAGCAGTTCTTC; CDR3aa: CASSIQRGPHEQFF
d_gene: .; abundance: .; v_gene: TRBV5-1; j_gene: TRBJ2-1; CDR3nt: TGCGCCAGCAGCTTGGCGGGACCCCCAGGCAGTGAGCAGTTCTTC; CDR3aa: CASSLAGPPGSEQFF
d_gene: .; abundance: .; v_gene: TRBV12-3/TRBV12-4; j_gene: TRBJ2-5; CDR3nt: TGTGCCAGCAGTTTGAGAACTACACAAGAGACCCAGTACTTC; CDR3aa: CASSLRTTQETQYF
d_gene: TRBD2; abundance: many; v_gene: TRBV6-6; j_gene: TRBJ2-3; CDR3nt: TGTGCCAGCAGTTACGTGCGGGAGGGGACAGATACGCAGTATTTT; CDR3aa: CASSYVREGTDTQYF
d_gene: .; abundance: .; v_gene: TRBV29-1; j_gene: TRBJ1-1; CDR3nt: TGCAGCGTGGACCTCTGGAACACTGAAGCTTTCTTT; CDR3aa: CSVDLWNTEAFF
d_gene: .; abundance: .; v_gene: TRBV2; j_gene: TRBJ2-3; CDR3nt: TGTGCCAGCAGTGAACAACTAGAATCCGCAGATACGCAGTATTTT; CDR3aa: CASSEQLESADTQYF
d_gene: TRBD1; abundance: few; v_gene: TRBV15; j_gene: TRBJ1-3; CDR3nt: TGTGCCACGAAGACAGGGACGCTCCACTCTGGAAACACCATATATTTT; CDR3aa: CATKTGTLHSGNTIYF
d_gene: TRBD2; abundance: .; v_gene: TRBV5-4; j_gene: TRBJ2-1; CDR3nt: TGTGCCAGCACCGTTCGGGCTAGCGGGCATGAGCAGTTCTTC; CDR3aa: CASTVRASGHEQFF
d_gene: .; abundance: many; v_gene: TRBV6-1; j_gene: TRBJ1-6; CDR3nt: TGTGCCAGCTACCAGGGAGGGGGTGGCTCACCCCTCCACTTT; CDR3aa: CASYQGGGGSPLHF
d_gene: .; abundance: .; v_gene: TRBV4-2; j_gene: TRBJ1-1; CDR3nt: TGTGCCAGCAGCCAAGAACAGAACATGAACACTGAAGCTTTCTTT; CDR3aa: CASSQEQNMNTEAFF
d_gene: .; abundance: .; v_gene: TRBV5-1; j_gene: TRBJ2-1; CDR3nt: TGTGCCAGCAGCTTAGGACCTGGCTCCGGGAAGGCTGCCTACAATGAGCAGTTATTC; CDR3aa: CASSLGPGSGKAAYNEQLF
d_gene: .; abundance: .; v_gene: TRBV5-4; j_gene: TRBJ2-1; CDR3nt: TGTGCCAGCAGTCTGGGGGGCCTGGGGCACTCCTACAATGAGCAGTTCTTC; CDR3aa: CASSLGGLGHSYNEQFF
d_gene: .; abundance: many; v_gene: TRBV20-1; j_gene: TRBJ2-3; CDR3nt: TGCAGTGCTAGATTGGGGGGAAGCACAGATACGCAGTATTTT; CDR3aa: CSARLGGSTDTQYF
d_gene: TRBD1; abundance: many; v_gene: TRBV28; j_gene: TRBJ1-6; CDR3nt: TGTGCCAGCCAGATTACAGGGGCGAATTCACCCCTCCACTTT; CDR3aa: CASQITGANSPLHF
d_gene: .; abundance: few; v_gene: TRBV6-6; j_gene: TRBJ2-5; CDR3nt: TGTGCCAGCAGTTACAGGGAACAAGAGACCCAGTACTTC; CDR3aa: CASSYREQETQYF
d_gene: TRBD2; abundance: .; v_gene: TRBV7-3; j_gene: TRBJ2-3; CDR3nt: TGCGCCGCCGCCGCGGCTAGCGGGAGGGCCGGGAATACGCAGTATTTT; CDR3aa: CAAAAASGRAGNTQYF
d_gene: .; abundance: .; v_gene: TRBV19; j_gene: TRBJ1-5; CDR3nt: TGTGCCAGCCGCCGAGAGGATCAGCCCCAGCATTTT; CDR3aa: CASRREDQPQHF
d_gene: TRBD2; abundance: .; v_gene: TRBV28; j_gene: TRBJ2-7; CDR3nt: TGTGCCAGCAGTTGGACTAGCGACTACGAGCAGTACTTC; CDR3aa: CASSWTSDYEQYF
d_gene: .; abundance: .; v_gene: TRBV6-1; j_gene: TRBJ1-2; CDR3nt: TGTGCCAGCAGTGAAACTGTGGCAGGGGAAGGGCATGGCTACACCTTC; CDR3aa: CASSETVAGEGHGYTF
d_gene: .; abundance: .; v_gene: TRBV2; j_gene: TRBJ2-7; CDR3nt: TGTGCCAGCAGTGGGGGACGCCTTACCTCCGAGCAGTACTTC; CDR3aa: CASSGGRLTSEQYF
d_gene: TRBD2; abundance: .; v_gene: TRBV28; j_gene: TRBJ2-2; CDR3nt: TGTGCCAGCAGTTTGGAGGGACTAGCGGGATCCGGGGAGCTGTTTTTT; CDR3aa: CASSLEGLAGSGELFF
d_gene: .; abundance: .; v_gene: TRBV6-1; j_gene: TRBJ2-3; CDR3nt: TGTGCCATCAACAGGGTACAGCGGACAGATACGCAGTATTTT; CDR3aa: CAINRVQRTDTQYF
d_gene: TRBD2; abundance: many; v_gene: TRBV27; j_gene: TRBJ2-3; CDR3nt: TGTGCCAGCACCCCTAGCGGCTTGAAACGCACAGATACGCAGTATTTT; CDR3aa: CASTPSGLKRTDTQYF
d_gene: TRBD1; abundance: .; v_gene: TRBV13; j_gene: TRBJ1-2; CDR3nt: TGTGCCAGCAGCCGGGACAGGAATGCCTATGGCCACACCTTC; CDR3aa: CASSRDRNAYGHTF
d_gene: TRBD2; abundance: many; v_gene: TRBV6-1; j_gene: TRBJ2-7; CDR3nt: TGTGCCAGCAGTGGGCTCCCTTTTGGGACTAGCTACGAGCAGTACTTC; CDR3aa: CASSGLPFGTSYEQYF
d_gene: .; abundance: many; v_gene: TRBV7-2; j_gene: TRBJ2-1; CDR3nt: TGTGCCAGCAGCTTAGCGATCGAGCGCTCCTACAATGAGCAGTTCTTC; CDR3aa: CASSLAIERSYNEQFF
d_gene: .; abundance: .; v_gene: TRBV7-9; j_gene: TRBJ2-5; CDR3nt: TGTGCCAGCAGCTTGGACAGCAACCTCCAAGAGACCCAGTACTTC; CDR3aa: CASSLDSNLQETQYF
d_gene: TRBD1; abundance: .; v_gene: TRBV7-2; j_gene: TRBJ2-7; CDR3nt: TGTGCCGGCAGCTTAGCCGGCACAGGGGCCTACGAGCAGTACTTC; CDR3aa: CAGSLAGTGAYEQYF
d_gene: TRBD1; abundance: few; v_gene: TRBV28; j_gene: TRBJ1-5; CDR3nt: TGTGCCAGCAGTTTAGGAAGGGGGCGGCAGCCCCAGCATTTT; CDR3aa: CASSLGRGRQPQHF
d_gene: .; abundance: .; v_gene: TRBV7-2; j_gene: TRBJ1-1; CDR3nt: TGTGCCAGCAGCTTATATTCCCAGGGGAACACTGAAGCTTTCTTT; CDR3aa: CASSLYSQGNTEAFF
d_gene: .; abundance: few; v_gene: TRBV10-3; j_gene: TRBJ2-3; CDR3nt: TGTGCCATCAGATCCGGAGAGTCAGATACGCAGTATTTT; CDR3aa: CAIRSGESDTQYF
d_gene: .; abundance: .; v_gene: TRBV12-3/TRBV12-4; j_gene: TRBJ2-1; CDR3nt: TGTGCCAGCAGTTTTTTCCACTGGCAGAGCTCCTACAATGAGCAGTTCTTC; CDR3aa: CASSFFHWQSSYNEQFF